This TCR beta chain was obtained from a study of T cell clones after liver transplantation. Across the whole study: Samples came from ITN030ST, which attempted immunosuppression withdrawal within 2 years of liver transplantation.

This table comes from immunoSEQ multiplex PCR, and its TCRdb copy is limited to in-frame clones, with some not included. Of about 76,000 clones in the sample, approximately 87% are singletons; the top ten hold 2.5% to 3.5%. Study results and caveats: Donor-reactive sequences fell more than third party-reactive ones, suggesting partial deletion.

Germline values: CDR1 SNHLY, CDR2 FYNNEI. CDR3 size: 13 residues. V was clipped by 3 bases and J by 4 bases, with 7 bases between them. About this clone: Its antigen is still unknown.

Sequencing used CD4+ T cells from blood, obtained at the 22-month timepoint. The clonotype was recovered from a human patient who received a liver transplant. Some of the T cells might come from the graft donor. The chain couples TRBV2 to TRBJ2-1; D not resolved. The CDR3 region has the DNA TGTGCCAGCAGTGAGGGCAAGTACAATGAGCAGTTCTTC. Its protein is CASSEGKYNEQFF.